Listed below are T cell receptor beta chains from one sample, sequenced in a study of T cells in Graves' hyperthyroidism and ophthalmopathy. TCRdb itself ran the multiplex PCR reads through MiXCR, one entry per CDR3 protein. The sample lists around 610,000 distinct CDR3 sequences, roughly 14% seen once, with roughly 4.5% in the top ten. Sequencing used blood. The receptors were sampled from a woman in her thirties or forties with Graves' ophthalmopathy. The CDR3 runs from the conserved cysteine through the conserved F or W. Each record gives: CDR3 length, D gene, clone size, J gene, V gene, CDR3 protein, CDR3 DNA. The D gene is left open where the match is weak. For some rows the clone size is stated as once, few or many, or as a class when expanded; others skip it.

length: 14
D: -
size: many
J: TRBJ2-5
V: TRBV7-9
CDR3: CASNRDTNQETQYF
DNA: TGTGCCAGCAACCGGGACACCAACCAAGAGACCCAGTACTTC

length: 16
D: -
size: few
J: TRBJ1-2
V: TRBV11-1
CDR3: CASSPPDRPSVYGYTF
DNA: TGTGCCAGCAGCCCGCCAGACAGACCCAGCGTGTATGGCTACACCTTC

length: 14
D: TRBD2
size: many
J: TRBJ2-3
V: TRBV27
CDR3: CASSFLAGADTQYF
DNA: TGTGCCAGCAGTTTTCTAGCGGGAGCAGATACGCAGTATTTT

length: 21
D: TRBD1
size: -
J: TRBJ2-7
V: TRBV6-2/TRBV6-3
CDR3: CASSYPKDPSPSDRGPYEQYF
DNA: TGTGCCAGCAGTTACCCGAAGGACCCCTCTCCGTCTGACAGGGGGCCCTACGAGCAGTACTTC

length: 14
D: -
size: many
J: TRBJ1-2
V: TRBV19
CDR3: CASSIQGSDYGYTF
DNA: TGTGCCAGTAGTATCCAAGGCTCGGATTATGGCTACACCTTC

length: 14
D: TRBD2
size: many
J: TRBJ2-7
V: TRBV12-3/TRBV12-4
CDR3: CASSQGTSPREQYF
DNA: TGTGCCAGCAGTCAGGGGACTAGCCCGAGAGAGCAGTACTTC

length: 18
D: -
size: -
J: TRBJ2-2
V: TRBV11-1
CDR3: CASSFSTIGQLRTGELFF
DNA: TGTGCCAGCAGCTTCTCGACGATAGGGCAGTTGAGGACCGGGGAGCTGTTTTTT

length: 13
D: -
size: many
J: TRBJ2-5
V: TRBV12-3/TRBV12-4
CDR3: CASSLGGQETQYF
DNA: TGTGCCAGCAGTTTAGGGGGACAAGAGACCCAGTACTTC

length: 15
D: TRBD1
size: many
J: TRBJ2-7
V: TRBV6-2/TRBV6-3
CDR3: CASETGQGGGYEQYF
DNA: TGTGCCAGTGAAACCGGACAGGGAGGAGGCTACGAGCAGTACTTC

length: 15
D: -
size: once
J: TRBJ2-7
V: TRBV4-2
CDR3: CASSEDGTTRYEQYF
DNA: TGTGCCAGCAGTGAAGATGGAACAACCCGATACGAGCAGTACTTC

length: 14
D: TRBD1
size: many
J: TRBJ2-5
V: TRBV20-1
CDR3: CSATTGTDQETQYF
DNA: TGCAGTGCTACAACCGGGACAGACCAAGAGACCCAGTACTTC

length: 14
D: TRBD1
size: many
J: TRBJ2-5
V: TRBV6-5
CDR3: CASSSGQALETQYF
DNA: TGTGCCAGCAGTTCCGGACAGGCTTTAGAGACCCAGTACTTC

length: 13
D: -
size: many
J: TRBJ1-5
V: TRBV30
CDR3: CAWSKGQGQPQHF
DNA: TGTGCCTGGAGTAAGGGTCAGGGGCAGCCCCAGCATTTT

length: 14
D: TRBD1
size: -
J: TRBJ1-1
V: TRBV5-1
CDR3: CASSLGRGHTEAFF
DNA: TGCGCCAGCAGCTTGGGAAGGGGGCACACTGAAGCTTTCTTT

length: 16
D: -
size: many
J: TRBJ2-2
V: TRBV28
CDR3: CASNLGDSANTGELFF
DNA: TGTGCCAGCAACCTGGGAGACAGCGCGAACACCGGGGAGCTGTTTTTT

length: 15
D: -
size: many
J: TRBJ1-5
V: TRBV20-1
CDR3: CSAARGPYLDQPQHF
DNA: TGCAGTGCTGCCCGGGGGCCGTACCTCGATCAGCCCCAGCATTTT

length: 12
D: -
size: -
J: TRBJ2-7
V: TRBV28
CDR3: CASTTRSYEQYF
DNA: TGTGCCAGCACAACAAGATCCTACGAGCAGTACTTC

length: 13
D: -
size: many
J: TRBJ1-1
V: TRBV6-4
CDR3: CASSVSVNTEAFF
DNA: TGTGCCAGCAGTGTGTCCGTGAACACTGAAGCTTTCTTT

length: 16
D: TRBD2
size: many
J: TRBJ2-7
V: TRBV6-1
CDR3: CASGRGPTSASYEQYF
DNA: TGTGCCAGCGGTCGGGGCCCTACTAGCGCCTCCTACGAGCAGTACTTC

length: 17
D: TRBD1
size: many
J: TRBJ1-1
V: TRBV27
CDR3: CASSLRDRGRGGSEAFF
DNA: TGTGCCAGCAGTCTCCGGGACAGGGGGCGCGGGGGGTCTGAAGCTTTCTTT

length: 14
D: -
size: -
J: TRBJ2-7
V: TRBV20-1
CDR3: CSASPSRYGYEQYF
DNA: TGCAGTGCTAGCCCCAGCAGGTATGGATACGAGCAGTACTTC

length: 14
D: TRBD1
size: many
J: TRBJ2-5
V: TRBV5-1
CDR3: CASSRQGVQETQYF
DNA: TGCGCCAGCAGCCGACAGGGAGTACAAGAGACCCAGTACTTC

length: 14
D: TRBD2
size: many
J: TRBJ2-2
V: TRBV27
CDR3: CASSPREDAGELFF
DNA: TGTGCCAGCAGTCCCCGGGAGGACGCCGGGGAGCTGTTTTTT

length: 16
D: TRBD2
size: many
J: TRBJ2-7
V: TRBV6-5
CDR3: CASSYGPSGSLYEQYF
DNA: TGTGCCAGCAGTTACGGGCCTAGCGGGAGCTTGTACGAGCAGTACTTC

length: 14
D: -
size: many
J: TRBJ1-1
V: TRBV7-3
CDR3: CASSLSGENTEAFF
DNA: TGTGCCAGCAGCTTAAGCGGGGAGAACACTGAAGCTTTCTTT

length: 14
D: -
size: -
J: TRBJ2-7
V: TRBV7-8
CDR3: CASSLRLARGEQYF
DNA: TGTGCCAGCAGCTTACGGCTAGCAAGAGGCGAGCAGTACTTC

length: 14
D: TRBD1
size: -
J: TRBJ2-2
V: TRBV7-9
CDR3: CASSSDRRAGELFF
DNA: TGTGCCAGCAGCTCGGACAGGCGAGCCGGGGAGCTGTTTTTT

length: 13
D: -
size: few
J: TRBJ1-5
V: TRBV2
CDR3: CASSEMGNQPQHF
DNA: TGTGCCAGCAGTGAAATGGGTAATCAGCCCCAGCATTTT

length: 15
D: TRBD1
size: many
J: TRBJ1-1
V: TRBV9
CDR3: CASSGTGTGYTEAFF
DNA: TGTGCCAGCAGCGGGACTGGGACAGGGTACACTGAAGCTTTCTTT

length: 14
D: TRBD2
size: many
J: TRBJ2-7
V: TRBV14
CDR3: CASSQEGLAGAQYF
DNA: TGTGCCAGCAGCCAAGAAGGTCTAGCGGGGGCCCAGTACTTC

length: 14
D: -
size: many
J: TRBJ1-6
V: TRBV19
CDR3: CASLPRDYNSPLHF
DNA: TGTGCCAGTCTGCCGAGGGACTATAATTCACCCCTCCACTTT

length: 14
D: TRBD2
size: -
J: TRBJ2-7
V: TRBV7-8
CDR3: CASRTGTSGSEQYF
DNA: TGTGCCAGCAGAACCGGGACTAGCGGGAGTGAGCAGTACTTC

length: 15
D: -
size: few
J: TRBJ1-1
V: TRBV5-1
CDR3: CASSFMGQQNTEAFF
DNA: TGCGCCAGCAGCTTCATGGGGCAGCAGAACACTGAAGCTTTCTTT

length: 15
D: -
size: -
J: TRBJ1-5
V: TRBV2
CDR3: CASNRQAYSNQPQHF
DNA: TGTGCCAGCAACCGACAGGCCTATAGCAATCAGCCCCAGCATTTT

length: 13
D: -
size: few
J: TRBJ2-2
V: TRBV27
CDR3: CASSFGETGELFF
DNA: TGTGCCAGCAGTTTCGGGGAAACCGGGGAGCTGTTTTTT

length: 14
D: -
size: -
J: TRBJ2-7
V: TRBV5-5
CDR3: CASSLMVAFNEQYF
DNA: TGTGCCAGCAGCTTGATGGTAGCTTTCAACGAGCAGTACTTC

length: 15
D: -
size: many
J: TRBJ2-2
V: TRBV7-2
CDR3: CASSSGGQTTGELFF
DNA: TGTGCCAGCAGCTCCGGGGGACAGACCACCGGGGAGCTGTTTTTT

length: 15
D: -
size: many
J: TRBJ2-5
V: TRBV7-9
CDR3: CASSLALGGQETQYF
DNA: TGTGCCAGCAGCTTAGCCCTAGGGGGCCAAGAGACCCAGTACTTC

length: 16
D: TRBD1
size: -
J: TRBJ2-7
V: TRBV18
CDR3: CASSPVDGDSIYEQYF
DNA: TGTGCCAGCTCACCCGTTGACGGGGACAGCATCTACGAGCAGTACTTC

length: 15
D: TRBD2
size: many
J: TRBJ2-7
V: TRBV6-1
CDR3: CASTSPGLAPSGQYF
DNA: TGTGCCAGCACCTCTCCGGGACTAGCGCCTTCCGGGCAGTACTTC

length: 12
D: TRBD1
size: many
J: TRBJ2-7
V: TRBV20-1
CDR3: CSATDRAGEQYF
DNA: TGCAGTGCTACAGACAGGGCGGGCGAGCAGTACTTC

length: 14
D: -
size: many
J: TRBJ2-7
V: TRBV12-3/TRBV12-4
CDR3: CASSPGYGTYEQYF
DNA: TGTGCCAGCAGCCCGGGATACGGGACCTACGAGCAGTACTTC

length: 13
D: -
size: many
J: TRBJ2-7
V: TRBV6-2/TRBV6-3
CDR3: CASSWGRDYEQYF
DNA: TGTGCCAGCAGTTGGGGCAGAGACTACGAGCAGTACTTC

length: 13
D: TRBD1
size: -
J: TRBJ2-7
V: TRBV10-3
CDR3: CAAISGGSYEQYF
DNA: TGTGCCGCTATCTCAGGGGGCTCGTACGAGCAGTACTTC

length: 15
D: -
size: many
J: TRBJ1-2
V: TRBV28
CDR3: CASRRRPGRFYGYTF
DNA: TGTGCCAGCAGAAGAAGACCAGGACGGTTCTATGGCTACACCTTC

length: 15
D: -
size: many
J: TRBJ2-2
V: TRBV7-9
CDR3: CASSLRQRYTGELFF
DNA: TGTGCCAGCAGCTTGCGACAGCGCTACACCGGGGAGCTGTTTTTT

length: 12
D: -
size: many
J: TRBJ2-7
V: TRBV20-1
CDR3: CSARPSSYEQYF
DNA: TGCAGTGCTAGACCGAGCTCCTACGAGCAGTACTTC

length: 15
D: -
size: many
J: TRBJ1-5
V: TRBV4-1
CDR3: CASSQTEQAGQPQHF
DNA: TGCGCCAGCAGCCAAACGGAACAGGCCGGGCAGCCCCAGCATTTT